This T cell receptor beta chain was sequenced during a study of T-cell memory formation after mild COVID-19. A 5'RACE reaction primed in the constant segment made cDNA libraries of TCR alpha and TCR beta, and these carried sample barcodes and UMIs. TCRdb processed the 5' RACE reads anew with MiXCR; each CDR3 protein has one entry. The sample lists fewer than 650,000 distinct CDR3 sequences; less than 25% were seen once. Germline assignment: CDR1 SGHAT and CDR2 FQDESV (reference sequence). CDR3 size: 18 residues. Losses at the gene ends were 5 bases for V and 1 base for J; bases not matched to a gene: 14. Study outcomes and limitations: Chiefly within CM and EM were the contracting CD4+ clones; CD8+ ones were within EMRA.

Only a few counts were recorded for this clonotype. Its antigen is not identified. Sequenced sample: PBMCs or a T cell subset sorted from them (not recorded which). The V call is TRBV11-1, the J call TRBJ2-1; TRBD2 aligns across 7 bases. This TCR was recovered from an adult woman who had mild COVID-19 (a few samples of this study predate the infection). Cell type and time point are not known. The CDR3 loop is CASSSPLAKRGSYNEQFF. In DNA, the CDR3 is TGTGCCAGCAGCAGCCCCCTTGCGAAGCGGGGTTCCTACAATGAGCAGTTCTTC.